These T cell receptor beta chains were read from a single sample in a study of shared clonotypes between healthy human individuals. The data were produced by immunoSEQ multiplex PCR, yet TCRdb's version contains in-frame clones alone and is incomplete. The repertoire consists of about a million clones, with around three quarters occurring once and the leading ten covering around 1.5%. Sample: memory CD4+ T cells sorted from blood. These receptors all stem from a man between 18 and 35 years old in good health. Each CDR3 is given with its conserved first and last residue. The order of the fields is clone size, V gene, D gene, J gene, CDR3 DNA, CDR3 protein. The D gene is left open where the match is weak. Expanded clones get a size class; other rows say once, few or many, or leave the size out.

clone size: -
V gene: TRBV9
D gene: TRBD1
J gene: TRBJ2-7
CDR3 DNA: TGTGCCAGCAGCGAGGGGGCGGGACAGGGCTCCTACGAGCAGTACTTC
CDR3 protein: CASSEGAGQGSYEQYF

clone size: -
V gene: TRBV5-4
D gene: TRBD1
J gene: TRBJ2-2
CDR3 DNA: TGTGCCAGCAGCTCAGGGACAGGGGACACCGGGGAGCTGTTTTTT
CDR3 protein: CASSSGTGDTGELFF

clone size: -
V gene: TRBV30
D gene: -
J gene: TRBJ2-3
CDR3 DNA: TGTGCCTGGAGTCACAGCACAGATACGCAGTATTTT
CDR3 protein: CAWSHSTDTQYF

clone size: few
V gene: TRBV6-6
D gene: -
J gene: TRBJ1-6
CDR3 DNA: TGTGCCAGCAGTCTTGAGGGGCCCCTCCACTTT
CDR3 protein: CASSLEGPLHF

clone size: -
V gene: TRBV9
D gene: TRBD2
J gene: TRBJ2-5
CDR3 DNA: TGTGCCAGCAGCAGTATGTCGGCGGGGGGAGAGACCCAGTACTTC
CDR3 protein: CASSSMSAGGETQYF

clone size: -
V gene: TRBV2
D gene: -
J gene: TRBJ2-7
CDR3 DNA: TGTGCCAGCAGTGACAGGGTGCGGCTCGAGCAGTACTTC
CDR3 protein: CASSDRVRLEQYF

clone size: -
V gene: TRBV11-2
D gene: -
J gene: TRBJ2-7
CDR3 DNA: TGTGCCAGCAGCTTCGAGGGCCGGGTCAACGACGAGCAGTACTTC
CDR3 protein: CASSFEGRVNDEQYF

clone size: -
V gene: TRBV9
D gene: TRBD2
J gene: TRBJ2-7
CDR3 DNA: TGTGCCAGCAGCCCAGGGACTAGCGCCTCCTACGAGCAGTACTTC
CDR3 protein: CASSPGTSASYEQYF

clone size: -
V gene: TRBV5-1
D gene: -
J gene: TRBJ2-6
CDR3 DNA: TGCGCCAGCAGCCCCAGGGGCCCCGGGGCCAACGTCCTGACTTTC
CDR3 protein: CASSPRGPGANVLTF

clone size: -
V gene: TRBV7-8
D gene: -
J gene: TRBJ2-5
CDR3 DNA: TGTGCCAGCAGCCTTAGGGGGTTCCAAGAGACCCAGTACTTC
CDR3 protein: CASSLRGFQETQYF

clone size: -
V gene: TRBV10-1
D gene: -
J gene: TRBJ2-2
CDR3 DNA: TGCGCCAGCAGTGAGTTTATCGGGACAGGGGAGCTGTTTTTT
CDR3 protein: CASSEFIGTGELFF

clone size: -
V gene: TRBV6-5
D gene: -
J gene: TRBJ2-1
CDR3 DNA: TGTGCCAGCAGGAGGGAGTCCTACAATGAGCAGTTCTTC
CDR3 protein: CASRRESYNEQFF

clone size: -
V gene: TRBV7-3
D gene: TRBD2
J gene: TRBJ2-5
CDR3 DNA: TGTGCCAGCAGCTCGACTAGCGGGGGTACCAGGAAGACCCAGTACTTC
CDR3 protein: CASSSTSGGTRKTQYF

clone size: -
V gene: TRBV29-1
D gene: -
J gene: TRBJ1-2
CDR3 DNA: TGCAGCGCGGTACAGTCTAACTATGGCTACACCTTC
CDR3 protein: CSAVQSNYGYTF

clone size: -
V gene: TRBV28
D gene: TRBD1
J gene: TRBJ1-4
CDR3 DNA: TGTGCCAGCGGGGCAGGGGGCCCAACTAATGAAAAACTGTTTTTT
CDR3 protein: CASGAGGPTNEKLFF

clone size: -
V gene: TRBV29-1
D gene: -
J gene: TRBJ2-7
CDR3 DNA: TGCAGCGTTGGTAAAGCTTTTGACGAGCAGTACTTC
CDR3 protein: CSVGKAFDEQYF

clone size: -
V gene: TRBV18
D gene: TRBD1
J gene: TRBJ1-1
CDR3 DNA: TGTGCCAGCTCACCCACCAGGGGGCGCGAAGCTTTCTTT
CDR3 protein: CASSPTRGREAFF

clone size: -
V gene: TRBV20-1
D gene: -
J gene: TRBJ2-1
CDR3 DNA: TGCAGTGCTAGTTTGTACAATGAGCAGTTCTTC
CDR3 protein: CSASLYNEQFF

clone size: -
V gene: TRBV19
D gene: -
J gene: TRBJ2-3
CDR3 DNA: TGTGCCAGTAGCAACAAGGCAGATACGCAGTATTTT
CDR3 protein: CASSNKADTQYF

clone size: -
V gene: TRBV6-1
D gene: TRBD1
J gene: TRBJ2-2
CDR3 DNA: TGTGCCAGTCATCAGGGGGTAGGAAACACCGGGGAGCTGTTTTTT
CDR3 protein: CASHQGVGNTGELFF

clone size: -
V gene: TRBV18
D gene: -
J gene: TRBJ2-2
CDR3 DNA: TGTGCCAGCTCACCAAGGACAGCGAAGTCCTTGGGAAACACCGGGGAGCTGTTTTTT
CDR3 protein: CASSPRTAKSLGNTGELFF

clone size: -
V gene: TRBV18
D gene: -
J gene: TRBJ2-1
CDR3 DNA: TGTGCCAGCTCACCATTAGGCCAGGGGATTGAGCAGTTCTTC
CDR3 protein: CASSPLGQGIEQFF

clone size: -
V gene: TRBV11-3
D gene: -
J gene: TRBJ1-1
CDR3 DNA: TGTGCCAGCAGCTTATATCTCTGGGAGGGGAACACTGAAGCTTTCTTT
CDR3 protein: CASSLYLWEGNTEAFF

clone size: once
V gene: TRBV6-5
D gene: -
J gene: TRBJ1-1
CDR3 DNA: TGTGCCAGCAGTACAGGACACCACACTGAAGCTTTCTTT
CDR3 protein: CASSTGHHTEAFF

clone size: -
V gene: TRBV7-8
D gene: TRBD1
J gene: TRBJ1-1
CDR3 DNA: TGTGCCAGCAGCGCAACAGGGGGAACTGAAGCTTTCTTT
CDR3 protein: CASSATGGTEAFF

clone size: -
V gene: TRBV6-1
D gene: -
J gene: TRBJ1-5
CDR3 DNA: TGTGCCAGCAGTGAAGCCCGGCCCCAGCATTTT
CDR3 protein: CASSEARPQHF

clone size: -
V gene: TRBV6-6
D gene: -
J gene: TRBJ2-7
CDR3 DNA: TGTGCCACCCTTACGCTTGGTCGCAGGGGATTCGAGCAGTACTTC
CDR3 protein: CATLTLGRRGFEQYF

clone size: -
V gene: TRBV19
D gene: -
J gene: TRBJ2-5
CDR3 DNA: TGTGCCAGTAGCAAATCGGGAACCCAAGAGACCCAGTACTTC
CDR3 protein: CASSKSGTQETQYF

clone size: -
V gene: TRBV18
D gene: -
J gene: TRBJ2-1
CDR3 DNA: TGTGCCAGCTCACCACTCGCGCCCACGAACTACAATGAGCAGTTCTTC
CDR3 protein: CASSPLAPTNYNEQFF

clone size: -
V gene: TRBV6-6
D gene: -
J gene: TRBJ1-5
CDR3 DNA: TGTGCCAGCAGTTCCCCAGGCAGGGGTAATCAGCCCCAGCATTTT
CDR3 protein: CASSSPGRGNQPQHF

clone size: -
V gene: TRBV6-6
D gene: -
J gene: TRBJ1-1
CDR3 DNA: TGTGCCAGCAGTTACTCGGAACCTAGGGGAGCTTTCTTT
CDR3 protein: CASSYSEPRGAFF

clone size: -
V gene: TRBV29-1
D gene: -
J gene: TRBJ1-6
CDR3 DNA: TGCAGCGTTCGCAGCTCCTATAATTCACCCCTCCACTTT
CDR3 protein: CSVRSSYNSPLHF

clone size: -
V gene: TRBV28
D gene: -
J gene: TRBJ2-1
CDR3 DNA: TGTGCCACCGGGGGAGGATCCTACAATGAGCAGTTCTTC
CDR3 protein: CATGGGSYNEQFF

clone size: once
V gene: TRBV5-1
D gene: -
J gene: TRBJ2-1
CDR3 DNA: TGCGCCAGCAGCTTGCTGGCAGCTCAGTACAATGAGCAGTTCTTC
CDR3 protein: CASSLLAAQYNEQFF

clone size: few
V gene: TRBV5-5
D gene: -
J gene: TRBJ1-4
CDR3 DNA: TGTGCCAGCAGCTTGGTCACGGCTAATGAAAAACTGTTTTTT
CDR3 protein: CASSLVTANEKLFF

clone size: -
V gene: TRBV18
D gene: -
J gene: TRBJ2-7
CDR3 DNA: TGTGCCAGCTCACCGCGGACTGATCAAGGCGAGCAGTACTTC
CDR3 protein: CASSPRTDQGEQYF

clone size: -
V gene: TRBV7-9
D gene: -
J gene: TRBJ1-1
CDR3 DNA: TGTGCCAGCAGCTTTTCGTGGGAGAACACTGAAGCTTTCTTT
CDR3 protein: CASSFSWENTEAFF

clone size: once
V gene: TRBV10-3
D gene: -
J gene: TRBJ1-3
CDR3 DNA: TGTGCCATTTCCCAGAGAAACACCATATATTTT
CDR3 protein: CAISQRNTIYF

clone size: -
V gene: TRBV5-4
D gene: -
J gene: TRBJ2-7
CDR3 DNA: TGTGCCAGCAGCGTACAGGGCGGGTACGAGCAGTACTTC
CDR3 protein: CASSVQGGYEQYF

clone size: -
V gene: TRBV10-3
D gene: TRBD1
J gene: TRBJ1-3
CDR3 DNA: TGTGCCATCAGTGGACAGGGGTCGGCAGGAAACACCATATATTTT
CDR3 protein: CAISGQGSAGNTIYF

clone size: once
V gene: TRBV7-6
D gene: TRBD2
J gene: TRBJ2-2
CDR3 DNA: TGTGCCAGCAGCTTCGTAGCGGGGGGCCTCGGTACCGGGGAGCTGTTTTTT
CDR3 protein: CASSFVAGGLGTGELFF

clone size: -
V gene: TRBV14
D gene: TRBD1
J gene: TRBJ2-2
CDR3 DNA: TGTGCCAGCAGCCCTCGGACAGGGGCATCGACGGGCACCGGGGAGCTGTTTTTT
CDR3 protein: CASSPRTGASTGTGELFF

clone size: -
V gene: TRBV5-1
D gene: -
J gene: TRBJ2-5
CDR3 DNA: TGCGCCAGCAGCTTCTCGGGCGTCGGGGAGACCCAGTACTTC
CDR3 protein: CASSFSGVGETQYF

clone size: -
V gene: TRBV6-1
D gene: -
J gene: TRBJ1-3
CDR3 DNA: TGTGCCAGCAGTTCGGAGTTGAGCTCTGGAAACACCATATATTTT
CDR3 protein: CASSSELSSGNTIYF

clone size: -
V gene: TRBV6-1
D gene: -
J gene: TRBJ1-1
CDR3 DNA: TGTGCCAGCCTAAGGGGACACACTGAAGCTTTCTTT
CDR3 protein: CASLRGHTEAFF

clone size: -
V gene: TRBV4-3
D gene: TRBD2
J gene: TRBJ2-2
CDR3 DNA: TGCGCCAGCAGCCGACTAGCGTCGGGTACCGGGGAGCTGTTTTTT
CDR3 protein: CASSRLASGTGELFF